The 4 T cell receptor beta chains listed next were all sequenced from one sample in a study of T cell responses to AZD1222 COVID-19 vaccine. Using immunoSEQ multiplex PCR, the repertoire was profiled, and TCRdb retains in-frame clones only, with some absent. The sample includes roughly 120,000 clones, 70% to 90% of them seen just once. The sequencing used peripheral blood, collected on day 0 of MenACWY control vaccination. These receptors all come from an adult in good health.

V gene TRBV6-2 or TRBV6-3 combines with J gene TRBJ1-5; TRBD1 matches 7 bases. Germline CDR1 is MNHEY and CDR2 is SVGEGT. The J segment lost 1 base and the V segment lost 1 base, leaving 4 bases of the junction unmatched. The CDR3 is 16 amino acids. CDR3: CASSYYPGQSNQPQHF. CDR3 DNA: TGTGCCAGCAGTTACTATCCGGGACAGAGCAATCAGCCCCAGCATTTT.

This sequence joins TRBV19 and TRBJ1-2; no clear D gene. In germline, CDR1 is LNHDA, CDR2 SQIVND (reference sequence). The CDR3 extends over 13 amino acids. V was pared by 4 bases and J by 1 base, with 7 bases between. The CDR3 DNA follows: TGTGCCAGTAGTAGGCTATTTAACTATGGCTACACCTTC. The encoded protein is CASSRLFNYGYTF.

This rearrangement joins TRBV14 to TRBJ1-4, with 9 bases identical to TRBD1. Germline V gene lookup returns CDR1 SGHDN and CDR2 FVKESK. The CDR3 extends over 17 amino acids. V shed 3 bases, J shed 5 bases, and the junction held 10 bases outside the gene matches. This CDR3 is CASSHIGQGTGNEKLFF. CDR3 nucleotide sequence: TGTGCCAGCAGCCATATTGGCCAGGGGACAGGGAATGAAAAACTGTTTTTT.

The chain employs TRBV11-2 and TRBJ1-1, with D maybe TRBD1 (5 bases). Germline assignment: CDR1 SGHAT and CDR2 FQNNGV. CDR3 length: 15 amino acids. V lost 5 bases and J lost 2, with 15 bases in between. In DNA form, the CDR3 reads TGTGCCAGCAGCCACACAGTGGGGGGAAACACTGAAGCTTTCTTT. As protein: CASSHTVGGNTEAFF.